This record concerns one TCR beta chain sequence. As yet, its antigen is unknown. The junction and the germline gene differ at one end; a read error may be behind it. TCRdb processed the RT-PCR reads anew with MiXCR; each CDR3 protein has one entry. In the table there are roughly 36,000 distinct CDR3 sequences, almost 60% of which are singletons. Per the germline V gene, CDR1 is SNHLY and CDR2 is FYNNEI. CDR3 length: 12 residues. These data are taken from a study of yellow fever vaccine responses in identical twins. Study conclusions and caveats: A vaccine T cell response that seemed partly convergent and partly personalized was reported in twins.

The material sequenced was T cells from blood (PBMCs), unsorted or a sorted subset (not recorded which), taken before or after yellow fever vaccination (not recorded which). The J gene is TRBJ2-1, the V gene TRBV2, with TRBD2 identical over 10 bases. The origin of this receptor is a woman younger than 30 who received the yellow fever vaccine. This CDR3 reads CASRGERGLADF. In DNA form, the CDR3 reads TGTGCCAGCAGGGGGGAAAGAGGACTAGCGGACTTC.